Listed below are T cell receptor beta chains from one sample, sequenced in a study of shared clonotypes between healthy human individuals. The data were produced by immunoSEQ multiplex PCR, yet TCRdb's version contains in-frame clones alone and is incomplete. The sample carries 2 million to 3 million clones, approximately 94% recorded once. Input material: naive CD4+ T cells sorted from blood. The receptor source for this set is a young man in good health. The CDR3 runs from the conserved cysteine through the conserved F or W. A D gene is named only where the DNA matches it firmly. Clone size is shown for a subset of rows, as once, few, many or a class of expanded clone.

size	V	D	J	CDR3	DNA
.	TRBV7-8	TRBD1	TRBJ2-7	CASRKGGQAETYEQYF	TGTGCCAGCAGAAAAGGCGGACAGGCAGAAACCTACGAGCAGTACTTC
.	TRBV5-1	TRBD2	TRBJ2-1	CASSLPTSGHNEQFF	TGCGCCAGCAGCTTGCCGACTAGCGGCCACAATGAGCAGTTCTTC
.	TRBV10-2	.	TRBJ1-1	CASKGGRGSMNTEAFF	TGCGCCAGCAAAGGAGGGAGGGGGTCAATGAACACTGAAGCTTTCTTT
.	TRBV7-2	TRBD2	TRBJ2-3	CASSPYGLAGGPDTQYF	TGTGCCAGCAGCCCTTATGGGCTAGCGGGAGGGCCAGATACGCAGTATTTT
.	TRBV7-9	TRBD2	TRBJ2-5	CASSLALAGRLETQYF	TGTGCCAGCAGCTTAGCTCTAGCGGGACGGTTGGAGACCCAGTACTTC
.	TRBV2	TRBD2	TRBJ2-3	CASRRTAAGDTQYF	TGTGCCAGCAGACGAACAGCAGCGGGGGATACGCAGTATTTT
few	TRBV5-1	TRBD1	TRBJ1-1	CASSGGTGNTEAFF	TGCGCCAGCAGCGGCGGGACAGGGAACACTGAAGCTTTCTTT
.	TRBV18	TRBD1	TRBJ1-5	CASSPRTGGDQPQHF	TGTGCCAGCTCACCAAGGACAGGGGGGGATCAGCCCCAGCATTTT
.	TRBV5-1	.	TRBJ2-7	CASSGRSYEQYF	TGCGCCAGCAGCGGGCGCAGCTACGAGCAGTACTTC
.	TRBV19	TRBD1	TRBJ1-5	CASAQGAVSNQPQHF	TGTGCCAGTGCCCAGGGGGCCGTAAGCAATCAGCCCCAGCATTTT
.	TRBV7-9	.	TRBJ2-3	CASSLKGDTQYF	TGTGCCAGCAGCTTAAAGGGGGATACGCAGTATTTT
.	TRBV25-1	.	TRBJ1-6	CASSESTGYSPLHF	TGTGCCAGCAGTGAATCTACGGGGTATTCACCCCTCCACTTT
.	TRBV19	.	TRBJ2-5	CASSIIPGSAQYF	TGTGCCAGTAGTATTATACCGGGTTCGGCCCAGTACTTC
.	TRBV28	TRBD1	TRBJ1-1	CASSLGQGASEAFF	TGTGCCAGCAGTTTAGGACAGGGGGCTTCTGAAGCTTTCTTT
.	TRBV7-3	.	TRBJ2-3	CASSLAGFGDTQYF	TGTGCCAGCAGCTTAGCCGGATTCGGAGATACGCAGTATTTT
.	TRBV6-6	.	TRBJ1-6	CASSYGSIGSPLHF	TGTGCCAGCAGTTACGGCAGCATCGGTTCACCCCTCCACTTT
.	TRBV10-3	.	TRBJ2-5	CAISESAGRETQYF	TGTGCCATCAGTGAGTCGGCCGGGAGAGAGACCCAGTACTTC
.	TRBV2	.	TRBJ2-1	CASSVTNEQFF	TGTGCCAGCAGTGTAACCAATGAGCAGTTCTTC
.	TRBV2	.	TRBJ1-2	CASSEGGVGGYTF	TGTGCCAGCAGTGAAGGGGGGGTGGGAGGCTACACCTTC
.	TRBV7-3	.	TRBJ2-2	CASSPLLDGRSLGELFF	TGTGCCAGCAGCCCCTTACTTGACGGACGGTCCCTCGGGGAGCTGTTTTTT